What follows is one T cell receptor beta chain and its context. What it binds is unknown. The data were obtained in a study of T cells after yellow fever vaccination. Whole-study results and caveats: Contaminating bulk clonotypes could be abundant in FACS-sorted repertoires.

One entry per CDR3 protein results from TCRdb running MiXCR on the 5' RACE reads. In the table there are 150,000 to 200,000 distinct CDR3 sequences, approximately 11% of which are singletons. The germline gives CDR1 LNHDA, CDR2 SQIVND (reference sequence). Trimming took off 5 bases at V and 0 bases at J, with 17 bases between the two ends. The CDR3 has 17 amino acids. This sequence was found in a man younger than 35 who received the YFV17D yellow fever vaccine. The sequencing used CD8+ T cells sorted from PBMCs, collected 15 days after the yellow fever booster vaccination. The chain couples TRBV19 to TRBJ1-5; maybe TRBD1 (5 bases). DNA of the CDR3: TGTGCCAGTAGTGAGCCCCACAGGATTTATAGCAATCAGCCCCAGCATTTT. Encoded protein: CASSEPHRIYSNQPQHF.